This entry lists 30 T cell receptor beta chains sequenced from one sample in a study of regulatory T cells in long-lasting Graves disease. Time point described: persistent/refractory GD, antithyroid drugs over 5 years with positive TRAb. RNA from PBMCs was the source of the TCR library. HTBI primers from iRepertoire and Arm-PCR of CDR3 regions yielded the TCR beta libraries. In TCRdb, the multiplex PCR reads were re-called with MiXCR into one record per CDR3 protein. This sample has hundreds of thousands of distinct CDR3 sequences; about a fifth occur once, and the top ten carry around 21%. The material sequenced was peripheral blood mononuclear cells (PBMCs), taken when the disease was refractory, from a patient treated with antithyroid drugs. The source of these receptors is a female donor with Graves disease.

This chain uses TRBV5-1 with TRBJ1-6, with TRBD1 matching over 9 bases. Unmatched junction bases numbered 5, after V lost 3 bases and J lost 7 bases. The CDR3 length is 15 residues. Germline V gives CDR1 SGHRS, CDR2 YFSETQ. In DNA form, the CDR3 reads TGCGCCAGCAGCTACGGACAGGGGACGAATTCACCCCTCCACTTT. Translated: CASSYGQGTNSPLHF.

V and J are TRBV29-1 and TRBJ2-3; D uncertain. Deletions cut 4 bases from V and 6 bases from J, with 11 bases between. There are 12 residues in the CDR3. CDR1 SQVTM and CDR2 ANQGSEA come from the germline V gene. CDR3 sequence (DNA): TGCAGCGTTGGGCGGAGTTCGGATACGCAGTATTTT. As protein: CSVGRSSDTQYF.

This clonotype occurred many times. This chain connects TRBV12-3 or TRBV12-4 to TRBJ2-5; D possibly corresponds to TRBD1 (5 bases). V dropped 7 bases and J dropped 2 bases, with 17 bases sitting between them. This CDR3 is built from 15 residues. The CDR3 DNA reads TGTGCCAGCACCCTTGGGGCAGCACCTCAAGAGACCCAGTACTTC. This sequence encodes CASTLGAAPQETQYF.

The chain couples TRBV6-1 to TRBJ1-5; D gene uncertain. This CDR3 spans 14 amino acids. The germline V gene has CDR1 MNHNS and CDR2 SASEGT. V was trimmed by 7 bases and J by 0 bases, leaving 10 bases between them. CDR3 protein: CASISGVSNQPQHF. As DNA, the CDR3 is TGTGCCAGCATCTCGGGAGTTAGCAATCAGCCCCAGCATTTT.

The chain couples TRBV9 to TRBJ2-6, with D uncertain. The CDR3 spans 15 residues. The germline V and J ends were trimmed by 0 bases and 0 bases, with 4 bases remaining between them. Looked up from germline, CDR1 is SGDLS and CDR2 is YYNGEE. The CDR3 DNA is TGTGCCAGCAGCGTAGGTGGCTCTGGGGCCAACGTCCTGACTTTC. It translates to CASSVGGSGANVLTF.

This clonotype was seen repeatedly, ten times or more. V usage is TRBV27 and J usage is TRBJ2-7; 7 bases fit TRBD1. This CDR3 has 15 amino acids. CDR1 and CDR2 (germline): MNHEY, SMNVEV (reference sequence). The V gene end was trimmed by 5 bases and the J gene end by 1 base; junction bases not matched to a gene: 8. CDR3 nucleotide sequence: TGTGCCAGCAGTACCGTCCCGGGACAGTCCTACGAGCAGTACTTC. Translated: CASSTVPGQSYEQYF.

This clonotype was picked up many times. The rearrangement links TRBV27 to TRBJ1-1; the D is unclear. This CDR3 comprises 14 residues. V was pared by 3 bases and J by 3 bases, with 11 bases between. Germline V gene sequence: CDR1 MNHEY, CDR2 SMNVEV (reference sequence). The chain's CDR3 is CASSFSGKDTEAFF. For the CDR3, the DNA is TGTGCCAGCAGTTTTTCGGGAAAAGACACTGAAGCTTTCTTT.

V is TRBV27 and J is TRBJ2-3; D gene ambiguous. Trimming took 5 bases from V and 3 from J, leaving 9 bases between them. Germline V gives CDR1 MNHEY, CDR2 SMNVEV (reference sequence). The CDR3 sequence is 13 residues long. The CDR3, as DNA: TGTGCCAGCAGTCGCCGGATTACAGATACGCAGTATTTT. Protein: CASSRRITDTQYF.

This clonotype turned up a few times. The CDR3 spells CASSAYRTGHEQYF. The DNA for the CDR3 is TGCGCCAGCAGCGCTTACCGGACAGGGCACGAGCAGTACTTC. V is TRBV10-2 and J is TRBJ2-7; 8 bases agree with TRBD1. Germline lookup yields CDR1 WSHSY and CDR2 SAAADI. Trimming removed 6 bases from V and 5 bases from J; junction bases left unmatched: 9. The CDR3 has 14 amino acids.

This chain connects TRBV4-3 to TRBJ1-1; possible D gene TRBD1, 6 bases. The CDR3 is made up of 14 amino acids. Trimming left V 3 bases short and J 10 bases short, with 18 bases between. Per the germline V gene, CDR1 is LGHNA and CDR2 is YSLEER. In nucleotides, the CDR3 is TGCGCCAGCAGCCAGACCGGAGGGGGGGCGGGAGCTTTCTTT. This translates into CASSQTGGGAGAFF.

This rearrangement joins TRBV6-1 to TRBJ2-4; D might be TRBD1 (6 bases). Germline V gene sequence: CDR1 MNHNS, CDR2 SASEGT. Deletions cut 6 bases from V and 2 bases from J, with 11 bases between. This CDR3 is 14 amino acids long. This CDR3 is CASSQDRTKNIQYF. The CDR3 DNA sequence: TGTGCCAGCAGCCAAGACAGGACCAAAAACATTCAGTACTTC.

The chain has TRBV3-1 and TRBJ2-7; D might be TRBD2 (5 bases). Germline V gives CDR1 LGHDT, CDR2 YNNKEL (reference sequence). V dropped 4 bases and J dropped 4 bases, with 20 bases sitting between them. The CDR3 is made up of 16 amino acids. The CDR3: CASSPGPAEAPYEQYF. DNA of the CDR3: TGTGCCAGCAGCCCCGGGCCGGCGGAGGCTCCTTACGAGCAGTACTTC.

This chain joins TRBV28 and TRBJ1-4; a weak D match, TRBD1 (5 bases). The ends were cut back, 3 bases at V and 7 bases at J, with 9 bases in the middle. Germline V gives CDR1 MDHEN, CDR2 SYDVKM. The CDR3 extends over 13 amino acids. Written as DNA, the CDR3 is TGTGCCAGCAGTTTGGGGGGAACTGAAAAACTGTTTTTT. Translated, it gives CASSLGGTEKLFF.

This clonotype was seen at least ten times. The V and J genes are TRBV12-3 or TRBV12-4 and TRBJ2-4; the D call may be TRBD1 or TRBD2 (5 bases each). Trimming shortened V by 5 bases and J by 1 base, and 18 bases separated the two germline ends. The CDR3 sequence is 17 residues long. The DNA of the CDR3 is TGTGCCAGCAGTAACCGGGACCTAAAAGGGGCCAAAAACATTCAGTACTTC. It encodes CASSNRDLKGAKNIQYF.

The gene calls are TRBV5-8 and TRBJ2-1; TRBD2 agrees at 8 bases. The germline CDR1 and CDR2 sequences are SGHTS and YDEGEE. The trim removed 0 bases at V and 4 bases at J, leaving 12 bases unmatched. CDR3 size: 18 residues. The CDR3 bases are TGTGCCAGCAGCTTGGTGGGCGACACTAGCGGACGTTACAATGAGCAGTTCTTC. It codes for CASSLVGDTSGRYNEQFF.

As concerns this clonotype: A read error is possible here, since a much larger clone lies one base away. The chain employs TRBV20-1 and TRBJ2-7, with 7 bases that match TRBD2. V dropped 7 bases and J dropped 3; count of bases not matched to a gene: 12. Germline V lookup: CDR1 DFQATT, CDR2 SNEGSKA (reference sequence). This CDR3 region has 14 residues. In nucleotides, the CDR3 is TGCAGTGTTCCCAAAGGGCTAGCGGACTACGAGCAGTACTTC. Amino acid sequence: CSVPKGLADYEQYF.

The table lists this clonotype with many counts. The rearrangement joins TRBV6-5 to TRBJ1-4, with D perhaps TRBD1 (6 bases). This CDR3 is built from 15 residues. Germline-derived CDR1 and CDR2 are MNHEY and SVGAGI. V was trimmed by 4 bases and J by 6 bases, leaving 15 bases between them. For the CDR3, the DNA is TGTGCCAGCAGTTCCGAGGGAGAGGGGGATGAAAAACTGTTTTTT. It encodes CASSSEGEGDEKLFF.

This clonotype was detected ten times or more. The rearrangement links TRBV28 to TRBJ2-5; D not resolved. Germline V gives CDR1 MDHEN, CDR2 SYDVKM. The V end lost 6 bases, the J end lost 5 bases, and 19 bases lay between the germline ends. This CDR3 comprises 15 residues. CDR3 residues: CASRKTYSNLETQYF. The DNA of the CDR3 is TGTGCCAGCAGGAAGACATACTCCAACCTGGAGACCCAGTACTTC.

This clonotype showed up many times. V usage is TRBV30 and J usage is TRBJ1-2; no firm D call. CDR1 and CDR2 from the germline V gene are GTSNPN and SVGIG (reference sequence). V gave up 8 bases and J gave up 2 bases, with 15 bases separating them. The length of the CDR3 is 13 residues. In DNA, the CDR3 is TGTGCCAGGGTAACGGAAGGGAACTATGGCTACACCTTC. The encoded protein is CARVTEGNYGYTF.

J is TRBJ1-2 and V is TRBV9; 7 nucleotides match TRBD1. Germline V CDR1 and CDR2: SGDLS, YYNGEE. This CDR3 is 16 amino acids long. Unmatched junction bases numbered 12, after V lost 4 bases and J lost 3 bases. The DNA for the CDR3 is TGTGCCAGCAGCTCCCCGACAGGGCGGTCGGACTATGGCTACACCTTC. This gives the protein CASSSPTGRSDYGYTF.

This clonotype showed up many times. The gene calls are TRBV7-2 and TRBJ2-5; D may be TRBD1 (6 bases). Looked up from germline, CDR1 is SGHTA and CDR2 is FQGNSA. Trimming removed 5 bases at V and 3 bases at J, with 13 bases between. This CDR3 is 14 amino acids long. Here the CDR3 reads CASSEPRGEETQYF. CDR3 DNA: TGTGCCAGCAGCGAACCCAGGGGCGAAGAGACCCAGTACTTC.

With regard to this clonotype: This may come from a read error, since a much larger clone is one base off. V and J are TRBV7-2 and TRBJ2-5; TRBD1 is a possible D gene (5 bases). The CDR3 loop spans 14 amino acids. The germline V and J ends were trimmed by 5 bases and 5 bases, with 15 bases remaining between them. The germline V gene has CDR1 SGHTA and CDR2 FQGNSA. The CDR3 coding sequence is TGTGCCAGCAGCCAAGATTGGGGCCAGGAGACCCAGTACTTC. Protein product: CASSQDWGQETQYF.

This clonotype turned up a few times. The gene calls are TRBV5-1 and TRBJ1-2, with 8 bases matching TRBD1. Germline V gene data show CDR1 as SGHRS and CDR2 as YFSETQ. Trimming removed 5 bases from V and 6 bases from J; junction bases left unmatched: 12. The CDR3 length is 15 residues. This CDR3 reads CASSRIRRGRNGYTF. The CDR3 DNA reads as TGCGCCAGCAGTCGAATCCGCAGGGGGCGGAATGGCTACACCTTC. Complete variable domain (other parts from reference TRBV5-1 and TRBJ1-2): KAGVTQTPRYLIKTRGQQVTLSCSPISGHRSVSWYQQTPGQGLQFLFEYFSETQRNKGNFPGRFSGRQFSNSRSEMNVSTLELGDSALYLCASSRIRRGRNGYTFGSGTRLTVV.

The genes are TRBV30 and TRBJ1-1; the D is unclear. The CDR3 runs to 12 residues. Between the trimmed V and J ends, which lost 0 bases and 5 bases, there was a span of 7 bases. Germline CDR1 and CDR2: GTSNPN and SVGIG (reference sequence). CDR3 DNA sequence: TGTGCCTGGAGTGTAGCGGGGACTGAAGCTTTCTTT. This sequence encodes CAWSVAGTEAFF.

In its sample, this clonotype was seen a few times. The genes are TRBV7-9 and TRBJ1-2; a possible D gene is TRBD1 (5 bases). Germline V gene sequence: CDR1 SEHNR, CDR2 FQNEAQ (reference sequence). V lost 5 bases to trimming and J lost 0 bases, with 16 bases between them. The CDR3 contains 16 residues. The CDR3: CASSKGLGGPNYGYTF. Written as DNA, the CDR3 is TGTGCCAGCAGCAAGGGACTCGGAGGACCTAACTATGGCTACACCTTC.

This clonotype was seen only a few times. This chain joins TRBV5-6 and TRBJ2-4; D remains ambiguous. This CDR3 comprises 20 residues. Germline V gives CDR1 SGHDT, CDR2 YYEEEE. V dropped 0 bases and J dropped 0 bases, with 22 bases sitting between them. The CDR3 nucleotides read TGTGCCAGCAGCTTGGGCGTCACAAGTCGAGGTAATCTAGCCAAAAACATTCAGTACTTC. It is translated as CASSLGVTSRGNLAKNIQYF.

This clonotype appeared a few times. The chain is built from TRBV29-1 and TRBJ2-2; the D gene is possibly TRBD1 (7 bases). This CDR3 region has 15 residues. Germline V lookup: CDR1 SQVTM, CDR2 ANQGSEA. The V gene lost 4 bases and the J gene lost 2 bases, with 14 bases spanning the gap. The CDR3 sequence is CSVARGVINTGELFF. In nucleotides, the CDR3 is TGCAGCGTTGCCAGGGGGGTGATAAACACCGGGGAGCTGTTTTTT.

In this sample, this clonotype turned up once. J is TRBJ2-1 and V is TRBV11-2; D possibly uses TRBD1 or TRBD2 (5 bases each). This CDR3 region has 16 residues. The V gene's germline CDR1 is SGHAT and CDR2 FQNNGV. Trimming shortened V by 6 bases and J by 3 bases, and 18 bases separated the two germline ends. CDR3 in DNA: TGTGCCAGCAGTCCCCAGGGTAGCGAACACTACAATGAGCAGTTCTTC. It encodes CASSPQGSEHYNEQFF.

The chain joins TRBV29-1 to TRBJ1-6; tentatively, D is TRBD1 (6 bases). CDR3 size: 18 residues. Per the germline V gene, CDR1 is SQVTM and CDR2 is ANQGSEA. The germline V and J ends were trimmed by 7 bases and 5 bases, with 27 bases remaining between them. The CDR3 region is CSELQRTVGGVHNSPLHF. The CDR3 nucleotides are TGCAGCGAACTACAGAGGACAGTCGGGGGGGTTCATAATTCACCCCTCCACTTT.

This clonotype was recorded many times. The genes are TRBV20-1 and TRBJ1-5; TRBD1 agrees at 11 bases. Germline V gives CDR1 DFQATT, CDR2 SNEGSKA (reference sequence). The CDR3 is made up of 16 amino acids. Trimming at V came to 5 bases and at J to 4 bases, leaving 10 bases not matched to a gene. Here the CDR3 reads CSALWGTGGLNQPQHF. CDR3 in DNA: TGCAGTGCTCTCTGGGGGACAGGGGGTCTTAATCAGCCCCAGCATTTT.